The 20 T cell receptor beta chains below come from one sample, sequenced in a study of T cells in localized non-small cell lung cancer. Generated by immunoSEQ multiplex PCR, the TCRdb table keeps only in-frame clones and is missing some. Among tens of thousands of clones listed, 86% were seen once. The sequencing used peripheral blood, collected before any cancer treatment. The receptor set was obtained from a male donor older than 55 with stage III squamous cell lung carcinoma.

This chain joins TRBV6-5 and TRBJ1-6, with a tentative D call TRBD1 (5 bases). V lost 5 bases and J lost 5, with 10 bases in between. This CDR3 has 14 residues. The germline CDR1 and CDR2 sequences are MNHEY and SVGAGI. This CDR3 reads CASSLGTDNSPLHF. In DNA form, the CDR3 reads TGTGCCAGCAGTCTAGGGACGGATAATTCACCCCTCCACTTT.

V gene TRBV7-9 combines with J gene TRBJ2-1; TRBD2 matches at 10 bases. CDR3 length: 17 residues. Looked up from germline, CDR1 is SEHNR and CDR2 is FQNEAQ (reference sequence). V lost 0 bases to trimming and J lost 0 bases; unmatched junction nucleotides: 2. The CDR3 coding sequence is TGTGCCAGCAGCTTAGCTAGCGGGGGGACCTCCTACAATGAGCAGTTCTTC. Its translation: CASSLASGGTSYNEQFF.

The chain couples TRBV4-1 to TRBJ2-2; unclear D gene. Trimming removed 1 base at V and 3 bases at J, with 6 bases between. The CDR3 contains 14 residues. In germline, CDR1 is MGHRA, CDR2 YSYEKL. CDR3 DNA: TGCGCCAGCAGCCAAGGGGATTACACCGGGGAGCTGTTTTTT. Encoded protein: CASSQGDYTGELFF.

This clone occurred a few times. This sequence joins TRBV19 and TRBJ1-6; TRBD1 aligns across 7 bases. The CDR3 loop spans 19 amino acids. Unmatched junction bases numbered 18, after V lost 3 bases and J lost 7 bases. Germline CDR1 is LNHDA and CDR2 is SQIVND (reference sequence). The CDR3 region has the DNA TGTGCCAGTAGTATTGAGGGTCAGGGGGGGTCCTCGCGGAATTCACCCCTCCACTTT. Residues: CASSIEGQGGSSRNSPLHF.

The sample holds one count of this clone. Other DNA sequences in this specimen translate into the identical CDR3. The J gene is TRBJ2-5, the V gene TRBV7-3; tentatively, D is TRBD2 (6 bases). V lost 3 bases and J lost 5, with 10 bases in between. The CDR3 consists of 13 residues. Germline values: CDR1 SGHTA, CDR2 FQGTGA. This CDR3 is CASSLGLRETQYF. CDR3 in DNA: TGTGCCAGCAGCTTGGGACTTCGGGAGACCCAGTACTTC.

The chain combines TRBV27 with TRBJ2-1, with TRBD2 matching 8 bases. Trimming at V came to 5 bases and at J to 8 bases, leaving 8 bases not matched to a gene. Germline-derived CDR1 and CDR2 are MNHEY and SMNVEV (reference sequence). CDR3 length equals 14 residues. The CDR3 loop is CASSSGRRFDEQFF. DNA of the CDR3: TGTGCCAGCAGTAGCGGGAGACGGTTCGATGAGCAGTTCTTC.

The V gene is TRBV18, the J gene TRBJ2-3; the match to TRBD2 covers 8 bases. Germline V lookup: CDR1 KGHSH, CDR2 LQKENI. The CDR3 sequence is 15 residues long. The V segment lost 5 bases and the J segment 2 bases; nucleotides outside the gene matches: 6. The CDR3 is CASSSRGAATDTQYF. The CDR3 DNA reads TGTGCCAGCTCATCGCGGGGGGCCGCCACAGATACGCAGTATTTT.

The DNA for the CDR3 is TGTGCCAGCAGCTTAGACAGGGTTTTGGAGCAGTACTTC. Translated, it gives CASSLDRVLEQYF. The chain combines TRBV7-2 with TRBJ2-7; TRBD1 might be the D (6 bases). The V end was cut by 1 base, the J end by 7 bases, with 11 bases between. This CDR3 comprises 13 residues. Germline CDR1 is SGHTA and CDR2 is FQGNSA. Full variable domain (remainder filled in from reference TRBV7-2 and TRBJ2-7): GAGVSQSPSNKVTEKGKDVELRCDPISGHTALYWYRQSLGQGLEFLIYFQGNSAPDKSGLPSDRFSAERTGGSVSTLTIQRTQQEDSAVYLCASSLDRVLEQYFGPGTRLTVT.

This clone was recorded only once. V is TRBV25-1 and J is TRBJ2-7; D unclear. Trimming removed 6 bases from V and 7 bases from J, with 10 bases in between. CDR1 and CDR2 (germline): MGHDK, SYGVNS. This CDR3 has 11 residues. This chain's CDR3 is CASSQGLEQYF. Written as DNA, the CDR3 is TGTGCCAGCAGCCAAGGGTTGGAGCAGTACTTC.

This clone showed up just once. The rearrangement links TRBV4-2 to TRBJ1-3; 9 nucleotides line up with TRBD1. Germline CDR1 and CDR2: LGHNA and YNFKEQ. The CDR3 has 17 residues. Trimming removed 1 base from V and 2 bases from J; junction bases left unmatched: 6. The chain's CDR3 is CASSQGTGTGTGNTIYF. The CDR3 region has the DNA TGTGCCAGCAGCCAAGGAACCGGGACAGGGACTGGAAACACCATATATTTT.

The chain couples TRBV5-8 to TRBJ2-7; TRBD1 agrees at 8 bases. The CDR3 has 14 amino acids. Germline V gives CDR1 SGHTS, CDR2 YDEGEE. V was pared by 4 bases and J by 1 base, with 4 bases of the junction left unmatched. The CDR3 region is CASSGTGFSYEQYF. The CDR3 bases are TGTGCCAGCAGCGGGACAGGTTTTTCCTACGAGCAGTACTTC.

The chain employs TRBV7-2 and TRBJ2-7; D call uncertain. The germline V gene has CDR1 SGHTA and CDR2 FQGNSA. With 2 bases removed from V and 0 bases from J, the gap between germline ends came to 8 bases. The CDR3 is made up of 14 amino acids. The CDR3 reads CASSLMGLSYEQYF. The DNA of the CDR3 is TGTGCCAGCAGCTTAATGGGTCTCTCCTACGAGCAGTACTTC.

DNA for the CDR3: TGCGCCAGCAGCTTGGAGTCTGGCAGAGATAATTCACCCCTCCACTTT. Protein sequence: CASSLESGRDNSPLHF. This sequence joins TRBV5-1 and TRBJ1-6; D gene ambiguous. V lost 0 bases to trimming and J lost 5 bases, with 12 bases between them. The V gene's germline CDR1 is SGHRS and CDR2 YFSETQ. This CDR3 is 16 amino acids long. The complete variable domain, with remaining parts taken from reference TRBV5-1 and TRBJ1-6, reads KAGVTQTPRYLIKTRGQQVTLSCSPISGHRSVSWYQQTPGQGLQFLFEYFSETQRNKGNFPGRFSGRQFSNSRSEMNVSTLELGDSALYLCASSLESGRDNSPLHFGNGTRLTVT.

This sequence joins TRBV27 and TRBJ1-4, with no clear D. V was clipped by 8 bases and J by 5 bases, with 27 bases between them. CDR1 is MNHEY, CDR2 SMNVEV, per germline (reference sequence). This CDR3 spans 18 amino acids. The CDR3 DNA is TGTGCCAGCTCCCCCTTGAGTGGGTGGGCACGATCAAATGAAAAACTGTTTTTT. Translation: CASSPLSGWARSNEKLFF.

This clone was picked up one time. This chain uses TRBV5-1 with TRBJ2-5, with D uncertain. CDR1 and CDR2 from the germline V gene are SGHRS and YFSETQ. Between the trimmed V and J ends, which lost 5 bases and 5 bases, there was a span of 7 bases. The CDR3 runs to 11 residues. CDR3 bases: TGCGCCAGCAGACAAGAGGAGACCCAGTACTTC. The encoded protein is CASRQEETQYF.

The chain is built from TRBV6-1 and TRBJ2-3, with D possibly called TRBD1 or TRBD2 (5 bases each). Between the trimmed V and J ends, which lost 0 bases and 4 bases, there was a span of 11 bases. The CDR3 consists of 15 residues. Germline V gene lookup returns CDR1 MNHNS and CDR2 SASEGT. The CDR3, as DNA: TGTGCCAGCAGTGAAGCGGGGGTCCCTTCAGATACGCAGTATTTT. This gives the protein CASSEAGVPSDTQYF.

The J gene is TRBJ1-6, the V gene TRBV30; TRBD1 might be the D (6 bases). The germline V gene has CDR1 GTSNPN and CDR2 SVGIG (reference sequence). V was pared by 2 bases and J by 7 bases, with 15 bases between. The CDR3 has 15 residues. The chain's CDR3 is CAWSTQGRGNSPLHF. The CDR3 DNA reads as TGTGCCTGGAGTACACAGGGCCGGGGGAATTCACCCCTCCACTTT.

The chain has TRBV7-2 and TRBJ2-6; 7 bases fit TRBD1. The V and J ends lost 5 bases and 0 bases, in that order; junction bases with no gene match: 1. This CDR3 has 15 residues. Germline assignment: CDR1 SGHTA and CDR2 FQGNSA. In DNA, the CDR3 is TGTGCCAGCAGCAGGGACAGCTCTGGGGCCAACGTCCTGACTTTC. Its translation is CASSRDSSGANVLTF.

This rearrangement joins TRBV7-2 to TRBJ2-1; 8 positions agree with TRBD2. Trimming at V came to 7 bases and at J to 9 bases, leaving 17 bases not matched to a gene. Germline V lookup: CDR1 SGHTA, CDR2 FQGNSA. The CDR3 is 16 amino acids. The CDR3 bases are TGTGCCAGCACCACAGAAGGAACTAGCGGAGGGAGTGAGCAGTTCTTC. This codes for CASTTEGTSGGSEQFF.

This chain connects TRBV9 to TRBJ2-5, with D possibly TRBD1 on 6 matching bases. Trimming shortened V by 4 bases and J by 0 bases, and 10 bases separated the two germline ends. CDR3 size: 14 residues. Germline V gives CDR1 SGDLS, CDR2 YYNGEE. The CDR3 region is CASSRGHYQETQYF. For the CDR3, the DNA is TGTGCCAGCAGCAGGGGACATTACCAAGAGACCCAGTACTTC.